This is a list of T cell receptor beta chains from one sample in a study of response to subunit inactivated influenza vaccine. TCRdb analysed the RT-PCR reads with MiXCR anew, one entry per CDR3 protein. Of about 700,000 distinct CDR3 sequences listed, about 14% were seen once; the top ten hold approximately 7%. Sequenced here: PBMCs from blood, sampled around two weeks before vaccination. Receptor source: a man in his fifties or sixties who received an inactivated influenza vaccine. Each CDR3 is given with its conserved first and last residue. The order of the fields is J gene, V gene, CDR3 protein.

TRBJ1-1	TRBV29-1	CSVEKTGKGTEAFF
TRBJ2-7	TRBV4-3	CASSQGLGTGAYEQYF
TRBJ1-1	TRBV4-3	CASSQEWGRTEAFF
TRBJ1-6	TRBV27	CASSVSPVSPLHF
TRBJ2-3	TRBV6-2/TRBV6-3	CASSPLGLADFTDTQYF
TRBJ1-4	TRBV5-1	CASRTGGVATNEKLFF
TRBJ2-4	TRBV14	CASSPVGGKNIQYF
TRBJ2-1	TRBV7-3	CASSLTGGSIRYDEQFF
TRBJ2-7	TRBV18	CASSPFGDEQYF
TRBJ2-5	TRBV14	CASSQGGQGGETQYF
TRBJ1-3	TRBV12-3/TRBV12-4	CASSLAHSLVGNTIYF
TRBJ2-5	TRBV5-1	CASSLVGQGYQETQYF
TRBJ2-1	TRBV4-2	CASSQVTSGVYNEQFF
TRBJ2-1	TRBV7-2	CASSLKMTSGSNEQFF
TRBJ2-5	TRBV29-1	CSVPTEKETQYF
TRBJ2-1	TRBV7-9	CASSSLVGQWGNEQFF
TRBJ2-7	TRBV27	CASSLLGAREYEQYF
TRBJ2-7	TRBV6-6	CASSPTPRDEQYF
TRBJ1-6	TRBV5-1	CASSLDGGPPSPLHF
TRBJ2-5	TRBV7-2	CASSYGSSPYNTQYF
TRBJ1-4	TRBV9	CASSKGNGLGEKLFF
TRBJ2-7	TRBV4-3	CASSQDSGQGDYEQYF
TRBJ1-2	TRBV28	CASSFVDRDSSGYTF
TRBJ1-1	TRBV7-2	CASSLQGVSTEAFF
TRBJ2-1	TRBV3-1	CASSQSAYRVSYNEQFF
TRBJ2-3	TRBV4-2	CASSQVGGGPLTDTQYF